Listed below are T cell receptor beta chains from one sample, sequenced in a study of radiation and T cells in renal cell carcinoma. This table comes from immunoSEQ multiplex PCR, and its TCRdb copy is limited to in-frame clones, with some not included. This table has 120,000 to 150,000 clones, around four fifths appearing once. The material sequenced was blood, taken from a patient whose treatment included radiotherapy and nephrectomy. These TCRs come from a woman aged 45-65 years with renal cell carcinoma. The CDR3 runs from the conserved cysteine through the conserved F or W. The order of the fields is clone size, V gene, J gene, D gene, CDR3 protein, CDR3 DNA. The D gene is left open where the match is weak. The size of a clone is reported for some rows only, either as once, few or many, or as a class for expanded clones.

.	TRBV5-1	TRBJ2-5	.	CASSYPSLVERLYQETQYF	TGCGCCAGCAGCTACCCATCCTTGGTGGAGAGACTGTACCAAGAGACCCAGTACTTC
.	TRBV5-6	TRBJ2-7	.	CASSPSGHENSYEQYF	TGTGCCAGCAGCCCGTCGGGACACGAAAATTCCTACGAGCAGTACTTC
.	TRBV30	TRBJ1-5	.	CAWSTPSNQPQHF	TGTGCCTGGAGCACACCTAGCAATCAGCCCCAGCATTTT
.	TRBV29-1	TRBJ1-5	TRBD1	CSVAGQGASQPQHF	TGCAGCGTTGCAGGACAGGGGGCAAGTCAGCCCCAGCATTTT
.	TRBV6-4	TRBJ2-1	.	CASSDSGSTNEQFF	TGTGCCAGCAGTGACTCCGGCAGTACCAATGAGCAGTTCTTC
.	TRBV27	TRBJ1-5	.	CASSPTDSNQPQHF	TGTGCCAGCAGTCCGACCGATAGCAATCAGCCCCAGCATTTT
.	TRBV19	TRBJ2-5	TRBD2	CASSYQRGGLETQYF	TGTGCCAGTAGTTACCAGCGGGGGGGCCTGGAGACCCAGTACTTC
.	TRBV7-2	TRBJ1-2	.	CASSLLGGENYGYTF	TGTGCCAGCAGCTTATTAGGAGGGGAGAACTATGGCTACACCTTC
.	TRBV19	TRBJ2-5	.	CATKVGRDGETQYF	TGTGCCACCAAGGTGGGCAGGGATGGGGAGACCCAGTACTTC
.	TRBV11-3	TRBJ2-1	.	CASSLVRAPYNEQFF	TGTGCCAGCAGCTTAGTTCGAGCCCCGTACAATGAGCAGTTCTTC
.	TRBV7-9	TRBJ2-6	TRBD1	CASGQGFGANVLTF	TGTGCCAGCGGACAGGGTTTCGGGGCCAACGTCCTGACTTTC
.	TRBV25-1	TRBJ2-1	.	CASSDLRRDEDEQFF	TGTGCCAGCAGTGACCTTAGACGGGATGAAGATGAGCAGTTCTTC
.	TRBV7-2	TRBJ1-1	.	CASSLYGGDAFF	TGTGCCAGCAGCCTGTATGGGGGTGACGCTTTCTTT
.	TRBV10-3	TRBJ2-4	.	CAISGGLAKNIQYF	TGTGCCATCAGTGGGGGTTTGGCCAAAAACATTCAGTACTTC
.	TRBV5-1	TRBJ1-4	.	CASSLAGTNEKLFF	TGCGCCAGCAGCTTGGCAGGGACTAATGAAAAACTGTTTTTT
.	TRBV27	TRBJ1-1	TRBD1	CASSWDSLMNTEAFF	TGTGCCAGCAGTTGGGACAGTCTTATGAACACTGAAGCTTTCTTT
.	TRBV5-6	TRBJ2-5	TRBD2	CASSLNWASGVETQYF	TGTGCCAGCAGCCTAAATTGGGCTAGCGGGGTTGAGACCCAGTACTTC
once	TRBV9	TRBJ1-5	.	CASSVGQNNQPQHF	TGTGCCAGCAGCGTAGGGCAAAACAATCAGCCCCAGCATTTT
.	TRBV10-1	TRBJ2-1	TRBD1	CASSSTGRDEQFF	TGCGCCAGCAGTTCGACAGGGCGGGATGAGCAGTTCTTC
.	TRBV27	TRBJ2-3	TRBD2	CASSFIAGGPDTQYF	TGTGCCAGCAGTTTTATAGCGGGAGGTCCAGATACGCAGTATTTT
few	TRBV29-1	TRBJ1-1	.	CSVYTVEAFF	TGCAGCGTCTATACCGTTGAAGCTTTCTTT
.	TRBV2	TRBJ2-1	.	CASNRGGEQFF	TGTGCCAGCAATAGGGGGGGTGAGCAGTTCTTC
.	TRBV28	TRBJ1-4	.	CASIEGATNEKLFF	TGTGCCAGCATTGAGGGGGCAACTAATGAAAAACTGTTTTTT
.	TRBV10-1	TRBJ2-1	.	CASSPHLKGSYNEQFF	TGCGCCAGCAGTCCGCACCTAAAAGGCTCCTACAATGAGCAGTTCTTC
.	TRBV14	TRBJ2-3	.	CASTPGFSTDTQYF	TGTGCCAGCACCCCGGGATTTAGCACAGATACGCAGTATTTT
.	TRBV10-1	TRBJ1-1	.	CASSEGGGEAFF	TGCGCCAGCAGTGAGGGAGGGGGTGAAGCTTTCTTT
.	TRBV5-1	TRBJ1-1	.	CASRGPNTEAFF	TGCGCCAGCAGGGGACCAAACACTGAAGCTTTCTTT
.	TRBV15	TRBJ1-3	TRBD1	CATSKRTGTSGNTIYF	TGTGCCACCAGCAAAAGGACAGGAACTTCTGGAAACACCATATATTTT
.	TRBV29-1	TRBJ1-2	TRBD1	CSVEGLGTGYGYTF	TGCAGCGTCGAAGGGCTCGGGACAGGGTATGGCTACACCTTC
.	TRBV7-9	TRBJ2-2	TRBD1	CASSPPGQGTSGELFF	TGTGCCAGCAGCCCGCCGGGACAGGGGACTTCTGGGGAGCTGTTTTTT
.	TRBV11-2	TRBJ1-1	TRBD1	CASSTQGQGGTEAFF	TGTGCCAGCAGCACCCAGGGACAGGGTGGCACTGAAGCTTTCTTT
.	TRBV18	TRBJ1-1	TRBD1	CASSPTTGGGTEAFF	TGTGCCAGCTCACCTACGACAGGGGGTGGAACTGAAGCTTTCTTT
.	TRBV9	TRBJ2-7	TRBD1	CASSVAGTASGEQYF	TGTGCCAGCAGCGTAGCCGGGACAGCCTCGGGCGAGCAGTACTTC
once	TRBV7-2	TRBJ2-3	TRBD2	CASSGSSGSSTDTQYF	TGTGCCAGCAGCGGATCTAGCGGGTCTAGCACAGATACGCAGTATTTT
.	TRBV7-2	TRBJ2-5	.	CASSLVAGTQYF	TGTGCCAGCAGCTTAGTAGCAGGGACCCAGTACTTC
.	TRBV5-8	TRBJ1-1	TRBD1	CASSFLRTGSTEAFF	TGTGCCAGCAGCTTTTTAAGGACAGGGAGCACTGAAGCTTTCTTT
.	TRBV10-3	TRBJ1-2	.	CAISGSGVVNYGYTF	TGTGCCATCAGTGGTTCCGGGGTGGTCAACTATGGCTACACCTTC
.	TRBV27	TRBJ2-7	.	CASSLAAGATYEQYF	TGTGCCAGCAGTCTGGCTGCAGGGGCCACCTACGAGCAGTACTTC
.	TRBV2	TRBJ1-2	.	CASSGGGGYGYTF	TGTGCCAGCAGTGGAGGGGGGGGCTATGGCTACACCTTC
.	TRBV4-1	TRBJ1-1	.	CASSQDSAPHSEAFF	TGCGCCAGCAGCCAAGACAGCGCCCCCCACTCTGAAGCTTTCTTT
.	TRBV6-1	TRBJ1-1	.	CASSSRTDKNTEAFF	TGTGCCAGCAGTTCCAGGACTGACAAGAACACTGAAGCTTTCTTT
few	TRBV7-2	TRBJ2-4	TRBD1	CASSSTGGGIQYF	TGTGCCAGCAGCTCGACAGGGGGTGGCATTCAGTACTTC
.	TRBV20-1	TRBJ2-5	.	CSARTRETQYF	TGCAGTGCTAGGACCCGAGAGACCCAGTACTTC
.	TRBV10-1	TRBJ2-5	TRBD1	CASRDRENEETQYF	TGCGCCAGCAGAGACAGGGAGAATGAGGAGACCCAGTACTTC
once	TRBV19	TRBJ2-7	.	CASSRDWSSYEQYF	TGTGCCAGTAGCCGGGACTGGAGCTCCTACGAGCAGTACTTC
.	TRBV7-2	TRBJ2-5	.	CASRRTGNQETQYF	TGTGCCAGCAGAAGAACAGGGAACCAAGAGACCCAGTACTTC
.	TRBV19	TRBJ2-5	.	CASSISRPQDTQYF	TGTGCCAGTAGTATCTCCCGTCCCCAAGACACCCAGTACTTC
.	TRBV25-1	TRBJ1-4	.	CASSDLGTVATNEKLFF	TGTGCCAGCAGTGATTTGGGGACCGTGGCAACTAATGAAAAACTGTTTTTT
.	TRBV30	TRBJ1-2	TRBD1	CALRRDRAGYTF	TGTGCACTACGTAGGGACAGGGCAGGCTACACCTTC
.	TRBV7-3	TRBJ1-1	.	CASSPVGGEVNTEAFF	TGTGCCAGCAGCCCGGTGGGGGGCGAGGTGAACACTGAAGCTTTCTTT
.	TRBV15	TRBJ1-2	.	CATSSFTLLLNGYTF	TGTGCCACCAGCAGTTTCACCCTCCTGTTAAATGGCTACACCTTC
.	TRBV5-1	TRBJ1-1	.	CASSPDRQLNTEAFF	TGCGCCAGCAGCCCAGATCGACAGCTGAACACTGAAGCTTTCTTT
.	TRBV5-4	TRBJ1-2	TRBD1	CASSPGQGRDYGYTF	TGTGCCAGCAGCCCAGGACAGGGTAGAGACTATGGCTACACCTTC
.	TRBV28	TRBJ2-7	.	CASSQIRAYEQYF	TGTGCCAGCAGCCAGATTAGGGCGTACGAGCAGTACTTC